The 5 T cell receptor beta chains below all came from one sample that was sequenced in a study of PD-L1 blockade in urothelial cancer. Libraries were prepared by immunoSEQ multiplex PCR; TCRdb keeps only in-frame clonotypes and omits some of them. The data hold 85,000 to 95,000 clones, with around 90% observed a single time. Stated time point: pretreatment peripheral blood. Specimen: PBMCs, collected around atezolizumab (anti-PD-L1) treatment. These TCRs come from a woman older than 75 with urothelial cancer.

The rearrangement uses TRBV5-4 and TRBJ2-5; D possibly corresponds to TRBD1 (6 bases). This CDR3 comprises 14 residues. The V end lost 4 bases, the J end lost 3 bases, and 13 bases lay between the germline ends. CDR1 and CDR2 (germline): SGHNT, YYREEE (reference sequence). CDR3 sequence: CASSPGQRKETQYF. DNA for the CDR3: TGTGCCAGCAGCCCAGGACAGCGGAAAGAGACCCAGTACTTC.

This sequence joins TRBV10-2 and TRBJ1-4, with D possibly being TRBD1 (6 bases). The CDR3 contains 14 residues. Per the germline V gene, CDR1 is WSHSY and CDR2 is SAAADI. Deletions cut 3 bases from V and 8 bases from J, with 13 bases between. CDR3 loop: CASSEAGGREKLFF. The CDR3 coding sequence is TGCGCCAGCAGTGAAGCGGGGGGGCGGGAAAAACTGTTTTTT.

The chain joins TRBV19 to TRBJ2-3; 7 bases line up with TRBD1. V trimming: 10 bases; J trimming: 0 bases; junction bases outside the gene matches: 7. The CDR3 extends over 14 amino acids. The V gene's germline CDR1 is LNHDA and CDR2 SQIVND (reference sequence). The CDR3 reads CATGQAPSTDTQYF. The CDR3 nucleotides are TGTGCCACTGGACAGGCTCCTAGCACAGATACGCAGTATTTT.

This rearrangement joins TRBV28 to TRBJ1-5; 8 nucleotides align to TRBD1. V was pared by 6 bases and J by 6 bases, with 10 bases of the junction left unmatched. CDR3 length equals 15 residues. CDR1 and CDR2 (germline): MDHEN, SYDVKM. DNA for the CDR3: TGTGCCAGCAGCCCCAGGACAGGGTTGACTCAGCCCCAGCATTTT. Translated: CASSPRTGLTQPQHF.

V gene TRBV7-3 combines with J gene TRBJ2-2; the D gene is possibly TRBD1 (8 bases). V was pared by 1 base and J by 0 bases, with 15 bases between. CDR3 length equals 18 residues. Germline V gene data show CDR1 as SGHTA and CDR2 as FQGTGA. The CDR3 nucleotides read TGTGCCAGCAGCTTAAAGGGGAGGGGACAGGCGAACACCGGGGAGCTGTTTTTT. The encoded protein is CASSLKGRGQANTGELFF.